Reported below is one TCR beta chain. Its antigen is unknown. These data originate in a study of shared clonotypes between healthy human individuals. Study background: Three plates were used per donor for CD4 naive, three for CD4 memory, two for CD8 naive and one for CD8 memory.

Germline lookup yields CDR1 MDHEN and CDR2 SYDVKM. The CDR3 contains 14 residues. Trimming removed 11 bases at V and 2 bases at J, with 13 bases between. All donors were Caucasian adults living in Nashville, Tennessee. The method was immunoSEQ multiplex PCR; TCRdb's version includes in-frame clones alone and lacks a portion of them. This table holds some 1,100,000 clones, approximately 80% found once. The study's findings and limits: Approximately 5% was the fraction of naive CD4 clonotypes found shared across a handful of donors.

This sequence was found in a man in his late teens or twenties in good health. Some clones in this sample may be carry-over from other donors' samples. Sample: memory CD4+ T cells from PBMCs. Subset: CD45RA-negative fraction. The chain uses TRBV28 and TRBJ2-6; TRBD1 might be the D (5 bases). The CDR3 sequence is CACGLGAGANVLTF. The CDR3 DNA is TGTGCCTGTGGGCTAGGGGCTGGGGCCAACGTCCTGACTTTC.